These 20 T cell receptor beta chains came from one sample sequenced in a study of blood T cell repertoires in COVID-19. Produced via immunoSEQ multiplex PCR; TCRdb's table is partial and in-frame only. The sample includes 60,000 to 70,000 clones, 84% of them seen just once. Sequenced sample: peripheral blood. The source of these receptors is a man over 45 with active COVID-19.

V usage is TRBV7-9 and J usage is TRBJ2-7; 7 nucleotides agree with TRBD2. Germline values: CDR1 SEHNR, CDR2 FQNEAQ (reference sequence). This CDR3 spans 11 amino acids. Unmatched junction bases numbered 4, after V lost 8 bases and J lost 6 bases. This CDR3 reads CASGEGLEQYF. The CDR3 coding sequence is TGTGCCAGCGGGGAGGGACTCGAGCAGTACTTC.

The V and J genes are TRBV7-2 and TRBJ2-5, with TRBD1 matching over 7 bases. The V segment lost 5 bases and the J segment 2 bases; nucleotides outside the gene matches: 8. The CDR3 is 15 residues long. Germline V gene sequence: CDR1 SGHTA, CDR2 FQGNSA. CDR3 sequence reads: CASSLGWDRQETQYF. The CDR3 nucleotides are TGTGCCAGCAGCCTCGGGTGGGACAGACAAGAGACCCAGTACTTC.

The V gene is TRBV12-3 or TRBV12-4, the J gene TRBJ1-4; D gene unclear. Deletions cut 2 bases from V and 6 bases from J, with 7 bases between. This CDR3 is built from 13 residues. The CDR3 protein is CASSLSGHEKLFF. The CDR3 DNA follows: TGTGCCAGCAGTTTATCTGGGCATGAAAAACTGTTTTTT.

This clone was seen once. The chain is built from TRBV27 and TRBJ2-5, with D perhaps TRBD1 (5 bases). V shed 3 bases and J shed 2 bases, with 7 bases lying between them. This CDR3 has 13 amino acids. CDR1 MNHEY and CDR2 SMNVEV come from the germline V gene (reference sequence). The CDR3: CASSFQGQETQYF. The CDR3 coding sequence is TGTGCCAGCAGTTTTCAGGGTCAAGAGACCCAGTACTTC.

J is TRBJ1-4 and V is TRBV6-5; weak D call: TRBD1 (5 bases). The CDR3 loop spans 15 amino acids. V was shortened by 6 bases and J by 3 bases, with 14 bases between the two germline ends. Germline V lookup: CDR1 MNHEY, CDR2 SVGAGI. As DNA, the CDR3 is TGTGCCAGCAGGAAGCCCCGACAGCCTAATGAAAAACTGTTTTTT. It codes for CASRKPRQPNEKLFF.

CDR3 in amino acids: CASTEISTGRETQYF. CDR3 sequence (DNA): TGTGCCAGCACCGAAATCTCGACAGGGAGGGAGACCCAGTACTTC. The chain combines TRBV2 with TRBJ2-5, with TRBD1 as a possible D gene (7 bases). Germline V gives CDR1 SNHLY, CDR2 FYNNEI. V lost 7 bases to trimming and J lost 5 bases, with 20 bases between them. This CDR3 is 15 amino acids long.

The chain couples TRBV6-2 or TRBV6-3 to TRBJ2-5, with a tentative D call TRBD2 (6 bases). The V gene lost 5 bases and the J gene lost 5 bases, with 9 bases spanning the gap. Germline V gives CDR1 MNHEY, CDR2 SVGEGT. This CDR3 comprises 12 residues. This CDR3 reads CASSPRGETQYF. Written as DNA, the CDR3 is TGTGCCAGCAGTCCCCGGGGGGAGACCCAGTACTTC.

The V call is TRBV4-1, the J call TRBJ1-2; a weak D match, TRBD1 (5 bases). Germline V lookup: CDR1 MGHRA, CDR2 YSYEKL. This CDR3 is built from 18 residues. Trimming shortened V by 1 base and J by 8 bases, and 26 bases separated the two germline ends. The CDR3 DNA reads TGCGCCAGCAGCCAAGTTCCTTCCTTCAGGGAATCTTATCCAGGCTACACCTTC. Protein sequence: CASSQVPSFRESYPGYTF.

This clone showed up just once. CDR3 coding DNA: TGTGCCAGCAGCCAATTTCGCGGGGCTAGCGGAGGAGAGACCCAGTACTTC. This sequence encodes CASSQFRGASGGETQYF. This sequence joins TRBV14 and TRBJ2-5, with 7 nucleotides matching TRBD2. CDR1 is SGHDN and CDR2 is FVKESK in the germline V gene. This CDR3 spans 17 amino acids. After removal of 2 bases from V and 4 bases from J, the junction contained 13 bases not matched to a gene.

DNA of the CDR3: TGTGCCAGCAGCCAAGAGCCTTCGAGCCACTATGGCTACACCTTC. Translation: CASSQEPSSHYGYTF. The chain links TRBV3-1 (or the pseudogene TRBV3-2) to TRBJ1-2; D call uncertain. The CDR3 extends over 15 amino acids. Germline V lookup: CDR1 LGHDT, CDR2 YNNKEL (reference sequence). V lost 0 bases, J lost 3 bases, and 11 bases lay in between.

The CDR3 DNA sequence: TGTGCCAGCATGGCAATAAACACAGATACGCAGTATTTT. Its translation: CASMAINTDTQYF. The chain has TRBV27 and TRBJ2-3, with D hard to call. CDR1 is MNHEY, CDR2 SMNVEV, per germline (reference sequence). CDR3 length: 13 amino acids. The V gene lost 7 bases and the J gene lost 2 bases, with 10 bases spanning the gap.

This rearrangement joins TRBV5-6 to TRBJ2-6, with a tentative D call TRBD1 (5 bases). CDR1 is SGHDT and CDR2 is YYEEEE in the germline V gene. The CDR3 is 14 residues long. V was trimmed by 7 bases and J by 2 bases, leaving 10 bases between them. CDR3: CASGQRAGANVLTF. CDR3 DNA: TGTGCCAGCGGACAACGGGCTGGGGCCAACGTCCTGACTTTC. Full variable domain (remainder filled in from reference TRBV5-6 and TRBJ2-6): DAGVTQSPTHLIKTRGQQVTLRCSPKSGHDTVSWYQQALGQGPQFIFQYYEEEERQRGNFPDRFSGHQFPNYSSELNVNALLLGDSALYLCASGQRAGANVLTFGAGSRLTVL.

A few counts support this clone. V is TRBV4-2 and J is TRBJ2-1, with 9 bases identical to TRBD2. Losses at the gene ends were 4 bases for V and 15 bases for J; bases not matched to a gene: 13. Germline V CDR1 and CDR2: LGHNA, YNFKEQ. The CDR3 is 14 residues long. The CDR3 nucleotides are TGTGCCAGCAGCCTCACGGGCGTCGGGACTAGCCGGTTCTTC. It is translated as CASSLTGVGTSRFF.

The chain employs TRBV11-3 and TRBJ2-1; possibly TRBD2 for D (6 bases). This CDR3 has 14 amino acids. Germline CDR1 is SGHNT and CDR2 is YENEEA. V dropped 5 bases and J dropped 8 bases, with 16 bases sitting between them. In nucleotides, the CDR3 is TGTGCCAGCAGCACCGATGACGGGGGTCATGAGCAGTTCTTC. This encodes CASSTDDGGHEQFF.

V is TRBV27 and J is TRBJ2-7; 8 nucleotides align to TRBD1. Germline loops: CDR1 MNHEY, CDR2 SMNVEV (reference sequence). After removal of 5 bases from V and 5 bases from J, the junction contained 5 bases not matched to a gene. CDR3 length: 13 amino acids. Here the CDR3 DNA reads TGTGCCAGCAGTCCACGGACAGGGCACGAGCAGTACTTC. Its protein product is CASSPRTGHEQYF.

The chain joins TRBV11-2 to TRBJ2-7, with TRBD1 matching 9 bases. CDR3 length: 15 residues. Germline CDR1 and CDR2: SGHAT and FQNNGV. The junction had 8 bases not matched to a gene; V was cut back by 5 bases and J by 3 bases. CDR3 loop: CASSPPGQGFYEQYF. As DNA, the CDR3 is TGTGCCAGCAGCCCCCCGGGACAGGGTTTCTACGAGCAGTACTTC.

The chain couples TRBV21-1 to TRBJ2-4; TRBD2, the D gene given by the table, was not confirmed from the DNA. TRBV21-1 is a pseudogene segment. This CDR3 comprises 15 residues. The CDR3 DNA reads TGTGCCAGCAGCAAAGTAGATCTAGCCAAAAACATTCAGTACTTC. Protein sequence: CASSKVDLAKNIQYF.

The chain is built from TRBV30 and TRBJ2-1; 10 nucleotides match TRBD1. V lost 5 bases and J lost 8; bases outside the gene matches: 9. The length of the CDR3 is 14 residues. Germline V gene lookup returns CDR1 GTSNPN and CDR2 SVGIG (reference sequence). The CDR3 sequence: CAWEKGTGVYEQFF. CDR3 nucleotides: TGTGCCTGGGAGAAAGGGACAGGGGTATATGAGCAGTTCTTC.

The chain employs TRBV11-2 and TRBJ2-5; D uncertain. The CDR3 runs to 13 residues. V lost 6 bases, J lost 0 bases, and 8 bases lay in between. Germline V CDR1 and CDR2: SGHAT, FQNNGV. The CDR3 reads CASRVEYQETQYF. The DNA of the CDR3 is TGTGCCAGCAGGGTGGAGTACCAAGAGACCCAGTACTTC.

The rearrangement links TRBV30 to TRBJ1-2, with 9 bases matching TRBD1. Trimming cost V 4 bases and J 8 bases; bases outside gene matches: 11. From germline, CDR1 is GTSNPN and CDR2 SVGIG (reference sequence). The CDR3 spans 14 residues. This CDR3 reads CAWMDRGQGSGYTF. The CDR3 nucleotides are TGTGCCTGGATGGACAGGGGCCAGGGGTCGGGCTACACCTTC.